Included here is one T cell receptor (beta chain) sequence, with context. Its antigen remains unidentified. Qualities for individual bases were not recorded, and no much larger clone is one base off. This record comes from a study of blood T cell repertoires in COVID-19 (dated by TCRdb to about 2020). About the full investigation: The collaborator samples originated in the United States, Italy and Spain and spanned the acute and convalescent phases of COVID-19. The material from the prospective study consisted of cDNA or gDNA derived from T cells, B-cell-depleted T cells, or PBMCs. The dataset comprised deeply sampled blood TCRbeta repertoires from subjects exposed to, actively infected with, or recovered from COVID-19. A freely available public database, intended as a resource for researchers studying the immune response to SARS-CoV-2, is where the repertoires were released. The samples were drawn from two sources: the first 160 participants of the ongoing ImmuneRACE study, and 1,254 subjects contributed by 6 global collaborators. Nearly every sample came with metadata listing a de-identified subject ID, COVID-19 status, age in years and sex. Where available, HLA class I and class II types were taken from metadata supplied by the sample provider and were not determined by assay-based typing. The paper's findings and limits, for the study overall: How much clinical and demographic metadata was included differed by source and by participant, and the metadata was provided uncurated.

Each collaborating institution followed its own protocols to collect whole blood in K2EDTA tubes. For TCRbeta analysis, collaborators shipped samples in one of three forms: frozen whole blood, isolated PBMCs, or DNA extracted from either of those sample types. The CDR3 sequence holds 13 residues, the cysteine and phenylalanine included. This entry keeps only the CDR3 DNA: 39 bases, framed from base 1. For CDR1 and CDR2, the germline V gene (reference sequence) lists LGHDT and YNNKEL. Germline trimming amounts to 3 bases on V and 10 bases on J, with 5 as the count of junction bases outside the gene matches. The immunoSEQ Assay, a bias-controlled multiplex PCR, was used to amplify TCRbeta CDR3 regions from genomic DNA. As for the authors' bioinformatics: Nucleated cell counts per sample were estimated from amplification of reference gene primers within the assay. Sequence reads were collapsed and filtered to measure the absolute abundance of every unique TCRbeta CDR3 rearrangement. Productive Simpson clonality was computed per sample as the square root of Simpson's diversity index over productive rearrangements. Entries here come from immuneACCESS through TCRdb and include only in-frame sequences with V and J called. Some clones fail to appear in such tables; in the studies checked, an unresolved V gene covers under half of the shortfall, and the cause of the remainder is unknown. The DNA was the basis for D and trimming; V, J and clone size are from that table. This sample is represented by 120,000 or so clones; around 64% of them were singletons. The ten largest clonotypes hold 0.75% to 0.9% of the sample.

The sequence derives from a human donor with acute or convalescent COVID-19. The donor label of this sample is uncertain. The source material was peripheral blood. The sequence joins TRBV3-1 (or the pseudogene TRBV3-2) to TRBJ2-1; 8 bases in the junction line up with TRBD1. The CDR3 is CASSHGQGREQFF. The bases are TGTGCCAGCAGCCATGGACAGGGAAGGGAGCAGTTCTTC.